Listed below are T cell receptor beta chains from one sample, sequenced in a study of blood T cell repertoires in COVID-19. Only in-frame clones appear in the TCRdb table, and some are missing; sequencing was by immunoSEQ multiplex PCR. The sample lists around 89,000 clones, approximately 88% occurring once. Material: peripheral blood. Receptor source: a man between 60 and 70 years old with acute or convalescent COVID-19. CDR3s include the opening cysteine and the closing phenylalanine or tryptophan. The order of the fields is clone size, D gene, V gene, J gene, CDR3 DNA, CDR3 protein. The D gene is left open where the match is weak. Only part of the rows carry a size: once, few, many, or a class if the clone is expanded.

abundance: -; d_gene: TRBD2; v_gene: TRBV6-1; j_gene: TRBJ2-7; CDR3nt: TGTGCCAGCAGTGATCCCAGAAGAGCGGGAGGGCCCTACGAGCAGTACTTC; CDR3aa: CASSDPRRAGGPYEQYF
abundance: -; d_gene: -; v_gene: TRBV19; j_gene: TRBJ2-4; CDR3nt: TGTGCCAGTAGTCTCGGAATAGCGGTAGCCAAAAACATTCAGTACTTC; CDR3aa: CASSLGIAVAKNIQYF
abundance: -; d_gene: TRBD2; v_gene: TRBV28; j_gene: TRBJ2-5; CDR3nt: TGTGCCAGCAGAGCCCCCGGGGGGGAAGAGACCCAGTACTTC; CDR3aa: CASRAPGGEETQYF
abundance: few; d_gene: TRBD1; v_gene: TRBV13; j_gene: TRBJ2-7; CDR3nt: TGTGCCAGCAGCCCACGACAGGGGGCGTACGAGCAGTACTTC; CDR3aa: CASSPRQGAYEQYF
abundance: -; d_gene: -; v_gene: TRBV7-7; j_gene: TRBJ1-6; CDR3nt: TGTGCCAGCAGCCCCGGGGACTCTTTCGGTGCTAATTCACCCCTCCACTTT; CDR3aa: CASSPGDSFGANSPLHF
abundance: once; d_gene: TRBD2; v_gene: TRBV6-5; j_gene: TRBJ2-1; CDR3nt: TGTGCCAGCAGTATGCTAGCGGGGGCCGATGAGCAGTTCTTC; CDR3aa: CASSMLAGADEQFF
abundance: once; d_gene: -; v_gene: TRBV30; j_gene: TRBJ1-2; CDR3nt: TGTGCCTGGAGTGGGAGGGGAATCTATGGCTACACCTTC; CDR3aa: CAWSGRGIYGYTF
abundance: -; d_gene: -; v_gene: TRBV5-1; j_gene: TRBJ2-5; CDR3nt: TGCGCCAGCAGTAGACAGGCCCAAGAGACCCAGTACTTC; CDR3aa: CASSRQAQETQYF
abundance: -; d_gene: TRBD1; v_gene: TRBV9; j_gene: TRBJ2-5; CDR3nt: TGTGCCAGCAGCGCCACAGGGGGCCAAGAGACCCAGTACTTC; CDR3aa: CASSATGGQETQYF
abundance: -; d_gene: -; v_gene: TRBV5-1; j_gene: TRBJ2-3; CDR3nt: TGCGCCAGCAGCTTGGATGGGAGGATGGATACGCAGTATTTT; CDR3aa: CASSLDGRMDTQYF
abundance: once; d_gene: -; v_gene: TRBV5-1; j_gene: TRBJ2-7; CDR3nt: TGCGCCAGCAGCTTGGCTTTCAGGGGAGATTCCAACGAGCAGTACTTC; CDR3aa: CASSLAFRGDSNEQYF
abundance: -; d_gene: -; v_gene: TRBV6-4; j_gene: TRBJ2-1; CDR3nt: TGTGCCAGCAGTGTGGAGAACTCCTACAATGAGCAGTTCTTC; CDR3aa: CASSVENSYNEQFF
abundance: -; d_gene: -; v_gene: TRBV5-1; j_gene: TRBJ2-5; CDR3nt: TGCGCCAGCAGCACGGACGGGAAGCAGGAGACCCAGTACTTC; CDR3aa: CASSTDGKQETQYF
abundance: few; d_gene: TRBD1; v_gene: TRBV15; j_gene: TRBJ2-2; CDR3nt: TGTGCCACCAGCAGAGCCCAGGGGGCGCAAGGCACCGGGGAGCTGTTTTTT; CDR3aa: CATSRAQGAQGTGELFF
abundance: once; d_gene: -; v_gene: TRBV12-3/TRBV12-4; j_gene: TRBJ1-2; CDR3nt: TGTGCCAGCAGTTTCTTGGGCGGCTACACCTTC; CDR3aa: CASSFLGGYTF
abundance: -; d_gene: -; v_gene: TRBV29-1; j_gene: TRBJ1-2; CDR3nt: TGCAGCGTTCAGACATTAGCTAACTATGGCTACACCTTC; CDR3aa: CSVQTLANYGYTF
abundance: once; d_gene: TRBD2; v_gene: TRBV19; j_gene: TRBJ2-3; CDR3nt: TGTGCCAGTAGTATAGTTACTAGCGCCAGTAGCACAGATACGCAGTATTTT; CDR3aa: CASSIVTSASSTDTQYF
abundance: -; d_gene: -; v_gene: TRBV3-1/TRBV3-2; j_gene: TRBJ2-3; CDR3nt: TGTGCCAGCAGCCGGATTAGCGGACCTAGCACAGATACGCAGTATTTT; CDR3aa: CASSRISGPSTDTQYF
abundance: -; d_gene: -; v_gene: TRBV27; j_gene: TRBJ1-2; CDR3nt: TGTGCCAGCAGTTCGACAGTGGGCTATGGCTACACCTTC; CDR3aa: CASSSTVGYGYTF
abundance: -; d_gene: TRBD1; v_gene: TRBV5-1; j_gene: TRBJ2-7; CDR3nt: TGCGCCAGCAGCTTGGGGGACAGTACCTACGAGCAGTACTTC; CDR3aa: CASSLGDSTYEQYF
abundance: -; d_gene: TRBD1; v_gene: TRBV9; j_gene: TRBJ2-7; CDR3nt: TGTGCCAGCAGCGCTACTGGGACAGGGCTCTACGAGCAGTACTTC; CDR3aa: CASSATGTGLYEQYF
abundance: -; d_gene: TRBD2; v_gene: TRBV20-1; j_gene: TRBJ2-7; CDR3nt: TGCAGTGCTAGTGACAGCTTCCGGACTAGCGCGAACGAGCAGTACTTC; CDR3aa: CSASDSFRTSANEQYF
abundance: -; d_gene: TRBD2; v_gene: TRBV6-5; j_gene: TRBJ2-5; CDR3nt: TGTGCCAGCAGTTGGGGACTAGCGGGAGTTGAGACCCAGTACTTC; CDR3aa: CASSWGLAGVETQYF
abundance: -; d_gene: TRBD2; v_gene: TRBV5-6; j_gene: TRBJ2-7; CDR3nt: TGTGCCAGCAGCGAAAGCGGGGGGATTGGCTACGAGCAGTACTTC; CDR3aa: CASSESGGIGYEQYF
abundance: -; d_gene: -; v_gene: TRBV11-2; j_gene: TRBJ2-7; CDR3nt: TGTGCCAGCAGCCCCACGGTGGACGAGCAGTACTTC; CDR3aa: CASSPTVDEQYF
abundance: -; d_gene: -; v_gene: TRBV27; j_gene: TRBJ2-7; CDR3nt: TGTGCCAGCAGTTTAATCCGGGACTACGAGCAGTACTTC; CDR3aa: CASSLIRDYEQYF
abundance: -; d_gene: -; v_gene: TRBV6-4; j_gene: TRBJ2-3; CDR3nt: TGTGCCAGCAGTGTTGCGAGCACAGATACGCAGTATTTT; CDR3aa: CASSVASTDTQYF
abundance: -; d_gene: TRBD2; v_gene: TRBV5-1; j_gene: TRBJ2-1; CDR3nt: TGCGCCAGCAGTGGGACTAGCGGGGGATTCGATGAGCAGTTCTTC; CDR3aa: CASSGTSGGFDEQFF
abundance: -; d_gene: -; v_gene: TRBV5-1; j_gene: TRBJ1-3; CDR3nt: TGCGCCAGCAGCTTGGACAGAAGCTCTGGAAACACCATATATTTT; CDR3aa: CASSLDRSSGNTIYF
abundance: -; d_gene: -; v_gene: TRBV14; j_gene: TRBJ2-7; CDR3nt: TGTGCCAGCAGCCAATCTAGCGTGTACGAGCAGTACTTC; CDR3aa: CASSQSSVYEQYF
abundance: -; d_gene: TRBD1; v_gene: TRBV6-5; j_gene: TRBJ1-5; CDR3nt: TGTGCCAGCCGCCAGGGGGTGGGAAATCAGCCCCAGCATTTT; CDR3aa: CASRQGVGNQPQHF
abundance: -; d_gene: TRBD2; v_gene: TRBV6-1; j_gene: TRBJ2-1; CDR3nt: TGTGCCAGCAGTGAAGCGGGCGGGAGCTCCTACAATGAGCAGTTCTTC; CDR3aa: CASSEAGGSSYNEQFF
abundance: -; d_gene: TRBD1; v_gene: TRBV7-8; j_gene: TRBJ1-5; CDR3nt: TGTGCCAGCAGCCCGGTGACAGGGATAAGTCAGCCCCAGCATTTT; CDR3aa: CASSPVTGISQPQHF
abundance: -; d_gene: TRBD2; v_gene: TRBV19; j_gene: TRBJ2-1; CDR3nt: TGTGCCAGTAGTACCCTAGCGGGCGGTTCAAGCTGGCAGTTCTTC; CDR3aa: CASSTLAGGSSWQFF
abundance: once; d_gene: TRBD2; v_gene: TRBV4-1; j_gene: TRBJ2-7; CDR3nt: TGCGCCAGCAGCCAAGAGCTTGGCCAGGGCAAGGGAGGGGAGCAGTACTTC; CDR3aa: CASSQELGQGKGGEQYF
abundance: -; d_gene: -; v_gene: TRBV24-1; j_gene: TRBJ2-3; CDR3nt: TGTGCCACCAGGGCGGGCTCGCGAGATACGCAGTATTTT; CDR3aa: CATRAGSRDTQYF
abundance: once; d_gene: -; v_gene: TRBV7-9; j_gene: TRBJ1-1; CDR3nt: TGTGCCAGCAGCTTAAGACAGGCAACTATGAACACTGAAGCTTTCTTT; CDR3aa: CASSLRQATMNTEAFF
abundance: -; d_gene: TRBD1; v_gene: TRBV9; j_gene: TRBJ2-7; CDR3nt: TGTGCCAGCAGCGTATTACCTGGGACAGGGGCCTACGAGCAGTACTTC; CDR3aa: CASSVLPGTGAYEQYF
abundance: -; d_gene: TRBD2; v_gene: TRBV18; j_gene: TRBJ2-1; CDR3nt: TGTGCCAGCTCACCAGCGGGGGGGGCCTCCTACAATGAGCAGTTCTTC; CDR3aa: CASSPAGGASYNEQFF
abundance: -; d_gene: -; v_gene: TRBV19; j_gene: TRBJ1-3; CDR3nt: TGTGCCAGTAGTTTTGTATCACAGGCCCCCGGCGGTGGAAACACCATATATTTT; CDR3aa: CASSFVSQAPGGGNTIYF
abundance: -; d_gene: -; v_gene: TRBV6-6; j_gene: TRBJ1-4; CDR3nt: TGTGCCAGCAGTCAAGGACAGCTGACTAATGAAAAACTGTTTTTT; CDR3aa: CASSQGQLTNEKLFF